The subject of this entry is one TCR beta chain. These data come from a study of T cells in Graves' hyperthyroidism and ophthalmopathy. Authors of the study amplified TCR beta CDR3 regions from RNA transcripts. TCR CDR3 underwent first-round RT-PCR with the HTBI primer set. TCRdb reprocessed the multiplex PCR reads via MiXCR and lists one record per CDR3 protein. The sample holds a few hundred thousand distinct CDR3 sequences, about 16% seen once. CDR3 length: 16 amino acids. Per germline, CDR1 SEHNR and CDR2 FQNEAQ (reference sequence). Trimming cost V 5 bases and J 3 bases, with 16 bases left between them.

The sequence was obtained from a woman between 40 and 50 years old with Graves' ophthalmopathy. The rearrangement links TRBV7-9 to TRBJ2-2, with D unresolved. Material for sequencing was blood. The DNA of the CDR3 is TGTGCCAGCAGCCCCCGGGCGCCTGTGGACACCGGGGAGCTGTTTTTT. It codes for CASSPRAPVDTGELFF. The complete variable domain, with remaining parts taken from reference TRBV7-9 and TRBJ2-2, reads DTGVSQNPRHKITKRGQNVTFRCDPISEHNRLYWYRQTLGQGPEFLTYFQNEAQLEKSRLLSDRFSAERPKGSFSTLEIQRTEQGDSAMYLCASSPRAPVDTGELFFGEGSRLTVL.